One and the same sample provided the 3 T cell receptor beta chains below, sequenced in a study of T cells in Graves' hyperthyroidism and ophthalmopathy. TCR beta CDR3 sequences were amplified from RNA transcripts. Primed by the HTBI set, a first-round RT-PCR was run on the TCR CDR3. TCRdb called the multiplex PCR reads again in MiXCR, with one record for every CDR3 protein. The sample consists of around 540,000 distinct CDR3 sequences, 15% to 20% of them appearing once. Sequences were obtained from blood. These receptors all stem from a woman in her 30s with Graves' ophthalmopathy.

This clonotype was counted ten times or more. The J gene is TRBJ2-1, the V gene TRBV20-1; D is possibly TRBD2 (5 bases). The germline CDR1 and CDR2 sequences are DFQATT and SNEGSKA (reference sequence). This CDR3 has 16 amino acids. The ends were cut back, 0 bases at V and 0 bases at J, with 12 bases in the middle. CDR3 DNA: TGCAGTGCTAGAGAAAATAGCGTGAGCTCCTACAATGAGCAGTTCTTC. Its protein is CSARENSVSSYNEQFF.

In its sample, this clonotype was seen a few times. The V gene is TRBV28, the J gene TRBJ1-6, with D possibly matching TRBD1 (6 bases). The CDR3 loop spans 13 amino acids. Germline loops: CDR1 MDHEN, CDR2 SYDVKM. V shed 11 bases and J shed 0 bases, with 8 bases lying between them. The CDR3 is CAGGLSYNSPLHF. DNA of the CDR3: TGTGCCGGGGGGCTCTCCTATAATTCACCCCTCCACTTT. Full variable domain (rest looked up from reference TRBV28 and TRBJ1-6): DVKVTQSSRYLVKRTGEKVFLECVQDMDHENMFWYRQDPGLGLRLIYFSYDVKMKEKGDIPEGYSVSREKKERFSLILESASTNQTSMYLCAGGLSYNSPLHFGNGTRLTVT.

This clonotype showed up many times. The chain joins TRBV7-2 to TRBJ2-7, with D perhaps matching TRBD2 (5 bases). Trimming cost V 5 bases and J 0 bases, with 14 bases left between them. The germline gives CDR1 SGHTA, CDR2 FQGNSA. This CDR3 is built from 15 residues. This chain's CDR3 is CASSAGRVSSYEQYF. CDR3 DNA: TGTGCCAGCAGCGCCGGGCGGGTTAGCTCCTACGAGCAGTACTTC. Using reference TRBV7-2 and TRBJ2-7 for the parts outside the CDR3, the full variable domain is GAGVSQSPSNKVTEKGKDVELRCDPISGHTALYWYRQSLGQGLEFLIYFQGNSAPDKSGLPSDRFSAERTGGSVSTLTIQRTQQEDSAVYLCASSAGRVSSYEQYFGPGTRLTVT.